The TCR beta chain under discussion was sequenced for a study of beta chain features in type 1 diabetes. Study overall: Sorted cells numbering under 110 million were examined across all samples.

Study-wide results and caveats: At VDJ recombination sites, type 1 diabetes patients had fewer insertions and more deleted nucleotides. TCRB CDR3s from Type 1 diabetes patients were moderately but significantly shorter in all four CD4+ subsets. Among patients, naive, central memory and Treg TCRB repertoires appeared more similar than among healthy donors.

Concerning this clone itself: Its antigen is undetermined.

The whole isolated RNA underwent reverse transcription, so sequencing captured expressed TCRB transcripts. Some clones are missing from TCRdb's copy, which holds only in-frame ones; the method was immunoSEQ multiplex PCR. Among hundreds of thousands of clones, over 12% were seen once, and the ten largest hold approximately 0.039%. Trimming took 5 bases from V and 16 from J; bases not matched to a gene: 12. The CDR3 covers 13 residues. Germline CDR1 and CDR2: LNHDA and SQIVND (reference sequence). Staining for CD45RO/CCR7/CD25/CD127/CD95/CD27 allowed sorting of CD4+ naive, central memory, regulatory and stem cell-like memory cells.

The specimen was naive CD4+ T cells from blood. The origin of this receptor is a man between 18 and 35 years old with type 1 diabetes. The J gene is TRBJ1-5, the V gene TRBV19; TRBD1 aligns across 9 bases. CDR3 DNA sequence: TGTGCCAGTAGTTCAATAACACAGGGGGCAAGACATTTT. Its protein is CASSSITQGARHF.